This T cell receptor beta chain is drawn from a study of regulatory T cells in long-lasting Graves disease. Across the study: The definition of persistent Graves' disease was over 5 years of antithyroid drugs with positive TSH receptor antibodies. Findings of the study overall: More public clonotypes were shared by persistent patients (around 2,500) than by new patients (approximately 1,000). TRBV28, TRBJ1-2 and TRBJ2-5 emerged as the favored segments in persistent disease.

Germline V lookup: CDR1 MNHEY, CDR2 SMNVEV (reference sequence). After removal of 5 bases from V and 7 bases from J, the junction contained 5 bases not matched to a gene. This CDR3 is built from 12 residues. The time point is: persistent/refractory GD, antithyroid drugs over 5 years with positive TRAb. The TCR library was prepared using RNA isolated from PBMCs. Graves' disease diagnosis followed American Thyroid Association guidelines. To make TCR beta libraries, researchers used iRepertoire HTBI primers and Arm-PCR of CDR3 regions. From the multiplex PCR reads, TCRdb called clonotypes with MiXCR, one entry per CDR3 protein. The sample consists of about 470,000 distinct CDR3 sequences, around 20% of them appearing once. This clonotype has ten or more counts. Its matching antigen is unknown.

This TCR was sampled from a female donor with Graves disease. This sample comprised peripheral blood mononuclear cells (PBMCs), obtained when the disease was refractory, from a patient treated with antithyroid drugs. The J gene is TRBJ2-7, the V gene TRBV27; 7 bases line up with TRBD2. CDR3 loop: CASSAQGGEQYF. CDR3 nucleotides: TGTGCCAGCAGTGCCCAGGGAGGGGAGCAGTACTTC.